This paragraph covers one T cell receptor beta chain sequence. The data originate from a study of blood T cell repertoires in COVID-19. Study-wide context: Sites in the United States, Italy and Spain provided acute and convalescent COVID-19 samples. T cells, B-cell-depleted T cells, or PBMCs supplied cDNA or gDNA.

CDR3 size: 15 residues. Per the original methods: How many nucleated cells were present was estimated from reference gene primer amplification. The table came from immunoSEQ multiplex PCR; TCRdb's copy has only in-frame clones and leaves some out. That table furnishes V, J and clone size, whereas the DNA furnished D and trimming. The sample records about 21,000 clones, 85% to 90% being singletons. The source is a human donor in a cohort sampled during active COVID-19. This chain joins TRBV21-1 and TRBJ1-2; the table's D call of TRBD1 was not tested on the DNA. TRBV21-1 represents a pseudogene. The sample taken for sequencing was peripheral blood. The chain's CDR3 is CASSKAGRGRDGYTF. Here the CDR3 DNA reads TGTGCCAGCAGCAAAGCGGGAAGGGGCAGGGATGGCTACACCTTC.